This T cell receptor (beta chain) was sequenced during a study of OX40 agonist ivuxolimab in advanced cancers. The germline V gene encodes CDR1 SGDLS and CDR2 YYNGEE. V was trimmed by 6 bases and J by 7 bases, leaving 16 bases between them. This CDR3 comprises 13 residues. This clone was detected only once. Clones were read by immunoSEQ multiplex PCR, and TCRdb kept only the in-frame ones, dropping some. The repertoire holds tens of thousands of clones, with approximately 92% as singletons. This TCR was recovered from an adult with an advanced solid tumor such as melanoma, head and neck, liver or kidney cancer. This specimen was CD4+ or CD8+ T cells sorted from blood, taken in a trial of the OX40 agonist ivuxolimab. The rearrangement joins TRBV9 to TRBJ1-1; D call uncertain. CDR3: CASTPLGSHEAFF. In DNA form, the CDR3 reads TGTGCCAGCACCCCATTGGGCAGCCATGAAGCTTTCTTT.